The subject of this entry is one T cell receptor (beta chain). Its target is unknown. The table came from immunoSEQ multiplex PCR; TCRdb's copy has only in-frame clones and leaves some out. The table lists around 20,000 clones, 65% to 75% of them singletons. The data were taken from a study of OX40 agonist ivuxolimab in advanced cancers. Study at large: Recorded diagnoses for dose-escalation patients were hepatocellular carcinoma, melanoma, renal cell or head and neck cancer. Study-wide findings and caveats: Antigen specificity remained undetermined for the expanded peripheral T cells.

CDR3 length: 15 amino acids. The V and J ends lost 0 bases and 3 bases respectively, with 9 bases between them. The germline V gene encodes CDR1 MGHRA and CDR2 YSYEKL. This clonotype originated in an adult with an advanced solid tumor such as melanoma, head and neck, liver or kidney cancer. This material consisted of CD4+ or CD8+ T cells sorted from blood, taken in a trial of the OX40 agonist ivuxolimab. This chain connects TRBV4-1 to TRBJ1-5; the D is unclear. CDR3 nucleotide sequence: TGCGCCAGCAGCCAAGATAGGGCGTCCAATCAGCCCCAGCATTTT. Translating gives CASSQDRASNQPQHF.